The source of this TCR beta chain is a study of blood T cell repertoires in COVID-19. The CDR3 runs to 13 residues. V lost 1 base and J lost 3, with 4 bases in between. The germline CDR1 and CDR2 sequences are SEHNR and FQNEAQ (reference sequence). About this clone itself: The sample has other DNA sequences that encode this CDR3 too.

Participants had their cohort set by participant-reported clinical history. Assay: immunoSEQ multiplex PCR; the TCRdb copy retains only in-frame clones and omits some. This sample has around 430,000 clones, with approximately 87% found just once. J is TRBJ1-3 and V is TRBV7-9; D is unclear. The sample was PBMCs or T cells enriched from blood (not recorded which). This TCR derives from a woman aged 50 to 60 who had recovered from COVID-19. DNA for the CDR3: TGTGCCAGCAGCTTAGACGGTGGAAACACCATATATTTT. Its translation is CASSLDGGNTIYF.